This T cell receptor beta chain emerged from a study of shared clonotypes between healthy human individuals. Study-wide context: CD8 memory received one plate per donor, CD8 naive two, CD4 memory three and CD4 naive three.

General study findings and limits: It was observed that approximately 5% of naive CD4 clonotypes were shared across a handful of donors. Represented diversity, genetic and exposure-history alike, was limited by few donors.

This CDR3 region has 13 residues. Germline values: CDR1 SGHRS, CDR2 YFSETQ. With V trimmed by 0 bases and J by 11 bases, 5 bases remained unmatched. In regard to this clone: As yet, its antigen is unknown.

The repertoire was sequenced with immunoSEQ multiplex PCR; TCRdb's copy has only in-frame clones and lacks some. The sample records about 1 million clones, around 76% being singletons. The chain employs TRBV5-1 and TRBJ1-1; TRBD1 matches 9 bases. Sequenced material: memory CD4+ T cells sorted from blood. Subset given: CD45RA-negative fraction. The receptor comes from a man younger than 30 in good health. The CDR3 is CASSLGTGEKAFF. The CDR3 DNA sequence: TGCGCCAGCAGCTTGGGGACAGGGGAAAAGGCTTTCTTT.